The entry that follows covers one T cell receptor beta chain sequence. This clone's antigen is unknown. Base qualities are missing; no much larger clone stands one base away. The sample originates from a study of cytotoxic CD8 clonotypes in ibrutinib-treated CLL (dated by TCRdb to the early 2020s). General notes on the study: In this cohort, more than 14 patients were treatment-naive and about a dozen were relapsed/refractory, while 17 to 18 had unmutated IGHV. Responses were partial in roughly 25 patients and complete in 2; after median about 70 months follow-up, around 15 stayed in remission and roughly twelve progressed. The response samples were drawn at a median of approximately 11 months into treatment, with a range of about 6 to 40 months. On average, each sample had some 250,000 productive templates and more than 75,000 productive rearrangements. Longitudinal samples were available for about 30% of the roughly 86 trial participants. Cryopreserved peripheral blood mononuclear cells were obtained prior to treatment, at the time of response, and at either disease progression or sustained remission. Patients were still on ibrutinib when every remission and progressive disease sample was collected. What the research found in general, with its limitations: Baseline clonality exceeded that of age-matched healthy donors and correlated strongly with circulating CD8+ T-cell counts. An increase in clonality was observed at ibrutinib response, with clonality remaining stable during sustained remission and falling back toward baseline at progression. Lymph node repertoires were not examined, and the timing of sampling was not matched between patients in sustained remission and those whose disease progressed. Public clonotypes were rare and either shrank or stayed stable during treatment, and the rise in clonality at ibrutinib response reflected expansion of private clonotypes.

A MiSeq instrument was used for deep resolution sequencing, which targeted depths ranging from 1 in 1 million up to 1 in 200,000 T cells, with coverage averaging 10x for each clonotype. The immunoSEQ hsTCRB Kit was used to generate the TCR beta libraries. In the authors' own workflow: The data were analyzed with ImmunoSEQ Analyzer and ImmunoSEQ Data Assistant, and V, D and J gene assignments followed IMGT definitions. Clonality, with values ranging from 0 to 1, was calculated as one minus the normalized Shannon entropy of productive rearrangement frequencies. Public clonotype analysis was restricted to overrepresented clonotypes comprising at least 0.05% of each patient's repertoire. Approximately 13 age-matched healthy donor repertoires from immuneACCESS served as clonality controls. TCRdb holds this immuneACCESS table with in-frame rearrangements only. Some clones are missing; in checked studies, unresolved V genes explain under half, and the rest has no known cause. V, J and clone size are taken as reported in that table, and D and trimming were inferred from the DNA itself. The sample contains roughly 170,000 clones, about 80% of them found a single time. The ten largest account for 4.6% of the sample.

Including the terminal cysteine and phenylalanine, the CDR3 comprises 13 residues. The only DNA kept is the CDR3, 39 bases in frame from the first base. V is cut by 6 bases and J by 11 bases, and the space between the germline ends is 17 bases. For CDR1 and CDR2, the germline V gene lists SGHRS and YFSETQ. What this sample's time point label stands for: roughly 25 months on ibrutinib. Approximately 2 micrograms of genomic DNA were extracted from cryopreserved PBMCs for TCR beta library preparation. Longitudinal blood samples from CLL patients on ibrutinib monotherapy underwent high-throughput TCR beta sequencing. The patients were enrolled in a single-center, open-label phase 2 trial of ibrutinib monotherapy.

This TCR derives from a human donor with chronic lymphocytic leukemia. The chain is encoded by TRBV5-1 joined to TRBJ2-2; a tentative D call is TRBD2 (7 bases match). Sequencing used PBMCs, obtained after 24 months of ibrutinib treatment. Here is the DNA: TGCGCCAGCAAAGGGGGGGGCGGCGTCGAGCTGTTTTTT. Translated, it gives CASKGGGGVELFF.